Presented here are 6 T cell receptor beta chains from one specimen sequenced in a study of CDR3 diversity in severe acne. A single record per CDR3 protein comes from TCRdb applying MiXCR to the PCR reads. The sample contains tens of thousands of distinct CDR3 sequences, 45% to 60% of which appear only once. Sequenced material: blood. These TCRs come from a male donor in good health, without acne.

V and J are TRBV19 and TRBJ1-5; TRBD1 might be the D (6 bases). CDR3 length equals 13 residues. With 7 bases removed from V and 4 bases from J, the gap between germline ends came to 11 bases. Germline V gives CDR1 LNHDA, CDR2 SQIVND (reference sequence). This CDR3 reads CASISRGNQPQHF. The DNA for the CDR3 is TGTGCCAGTATAAGCAGGGGTAATCAGCCCCAGCATTTT.

This clonotype was seen ten or more times. The chain uses TRBV19 and TRBJ2-7; 11 positions agree with TRBD1. The germline gives CDR1 LNHDA, CDR2 SQIVND (reference sequence). The CDR3 extends over 15 amino acids. Trimming at V came to 4 bases and at J to 0 bases, leaving 2 bases not matched to a gene. The CDR3 DNA is TGTGCCAGTAGTACCGGGACAGGGGGCTCCTACGAGCAGTACTTC. It specifies CASSTGTGGSYEQYF. The variable domain in full, completed from reference TRBV19 and TRBJ2-7, reads DGGITQSPKYLFRKEGQNVTLSCEQNLNHDAMYWYRQDPGQGLRLIYYSQIVNDFQKGDIAEGYSVSREKKESFPLTVTSAQKNPTAFYLCASSTGTGGSYEQYFGPGTRLTVT.

This clonotype occurred many times. The rearrangement joins TRBV11-2 to TRBJ2-7, with 8 positions matching TRBD1. This CDR3 spans 15 amino acids. Germline CDR1 SGHAT, CDR2 FQNNGV. Trimming at V came to 4 bases and at J to 2 bases, leaving 7 bases not matched to a gene. The CDR3 reads CASSSVTGEPYEQYF. CDR3 coding DNA: TGTGCCAGCAGCTCAGTGACAGGGGAGCCCTACGAGCAGTACTTC.

J is TRBJ1-1 and V is TRBV10-3, with 8 bases lining up with TRBD1. J lost 8 bases, V lost 10 bases, and 6 bases had no gene match. Per germline, CDR1 ENHRY and CDR2 SYGVKD. This CDR3 comprises 11 residues. The CDR3 DNA sequence: TGTGCCAGCAGGCGACAGGGGGAAGCTTTCTTT. Amino acids: CASRRQGEAFF.

The chain carries TRBV4-1 and TRBJ2-5, with 7 nucleotides matching TRBD1. CDR3 length equals 15 residues. Unmatched junction bases numbered 8, after V lost 0 bases and J lost 7 bases. Germline lookup yields CDR1 MGHRA and CDR2 YSYEKL. In DNA, the CDR3 is TGCGCCAGCAGCCAAGATCTGAGCCCAGGGGGGACCCAGTACTTC. Protein sequence: CASSQDLSPGGTQYF.

V usage is TRBV7-6 and J usage is TRBJ2-5; 8 nucleotides agree with TRBD2. The germline CDR1 and CDR2 sequences are SGHVS and FNYEAQ. This CDR3 comprises 16 residues. The V and J ends lost 1 base and 4 bases, in that order; junction bases with no gene match: 8. The CDR3 loop is CASSLVFAGGVETQYF. CDR3 bases: TGTGCCAGCAGCTTAGTATTTGCGGGAGGTGTAGAGACCCAGTACTTC.